The present T cell receptor beta chain was sequenced within a study of T cell responses to AZD1222 COVID-19 vaccine. Findings and caveats of the study: Spike-specific TCR breadth and depth went up after people got two AZD1222 doses. A mostly white British donor set with more females was recruited, and clonal diversity was possibly underestimated.

Produced via immunoSEQ multiplex PCR; TCRdb's table is partial and in-frame only. The data hold 80,000 to 90,000 clones, with about nine tenths observed a single time. CDR3 length equals 12 residues. Trimming left V 8 bases short and J 2 bases short, with 10 bases between. Germline CDR1 reads SGHTA; CDR2 reads FQGNSA. This clone was seen once. The antigen is not known. The V call is TRBV7-2, the J call TRBJ2-7; perhaps TRBD1 as D (6 bases). The source is an adult who received the AZD1222 COVID-19 vaccine. Sequenced here: peripheral blood, sampled 28 days after the second AZD1222 dose. Here the CDR3 reads CASAPGAYEQYF. The CDR3 DNA reads as TGTGCCAGCGCACCAGGGGCCTACGAGCAGTACTTC.